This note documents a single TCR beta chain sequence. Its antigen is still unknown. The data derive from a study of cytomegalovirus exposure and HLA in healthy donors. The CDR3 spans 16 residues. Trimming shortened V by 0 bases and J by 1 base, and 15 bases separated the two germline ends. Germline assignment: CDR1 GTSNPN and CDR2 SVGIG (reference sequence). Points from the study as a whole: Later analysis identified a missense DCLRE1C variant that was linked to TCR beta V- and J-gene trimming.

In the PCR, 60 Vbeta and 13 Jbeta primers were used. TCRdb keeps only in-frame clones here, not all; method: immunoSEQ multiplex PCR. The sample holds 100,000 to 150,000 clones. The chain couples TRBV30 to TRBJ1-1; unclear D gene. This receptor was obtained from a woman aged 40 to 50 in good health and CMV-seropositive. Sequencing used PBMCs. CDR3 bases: TGTGCCTGGAGTGTACTTGGGAGAATACCGAACACTGAAGCTTTCTTT. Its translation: CAWSVLGRIPNTEAFF.